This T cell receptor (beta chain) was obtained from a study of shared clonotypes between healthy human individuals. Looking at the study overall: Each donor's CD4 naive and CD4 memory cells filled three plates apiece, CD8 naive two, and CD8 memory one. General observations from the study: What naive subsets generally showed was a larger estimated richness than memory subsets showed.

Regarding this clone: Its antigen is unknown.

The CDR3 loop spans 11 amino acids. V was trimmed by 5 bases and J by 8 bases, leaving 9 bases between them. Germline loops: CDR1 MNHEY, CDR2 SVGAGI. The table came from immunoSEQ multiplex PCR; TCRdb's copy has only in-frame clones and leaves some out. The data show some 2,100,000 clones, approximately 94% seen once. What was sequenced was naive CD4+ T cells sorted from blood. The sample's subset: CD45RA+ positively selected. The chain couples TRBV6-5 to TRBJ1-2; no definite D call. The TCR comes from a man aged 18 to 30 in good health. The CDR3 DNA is TGTGCCAGCAGTCCGATGGCGGGCTACACCTTC. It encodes CASSPMAGYTF.